This T cell receptor beta chain came from a study of blood T cells in healthy people across ages. Sample donors were healthy Caucasian individuals that came from Russia, aged roughly 6 to 100. At least 7 million PBMCs were isolated per sample. The V segment lost 5 bases and the J segment 10 bases; nucleotides outside the gene matches: 12. Germline CDR1 is SGHTA and CDR2 is FQGNSA. The CDR3 contains 16 residues. Primers used in a second PCR of roughly 6 to 11 cycles were a sample-barcoded 5' primer and a J-beta primer mix. One entry per CDR3 protein, called by TCRdb with MiXCR from the 5' RACE reads. The table has hundreds of thousands of distinct CDR3 sequences, 20% to 25% seen once; the top ten hold 3.5% to 4%.

The receptor's source is a man between 65 and 80 years old in good health. V usage is TRBV7-2 and J usage is TRBJ2-1; 12 bases map to TRBD2. The sequencing input was blood. The CDR3 protein is CASSGPTSGSFREQFF. CDR3 in DNA: TGTGCCAGCAGCGGGCCGACTAGCGGGAGTTTTCGAGAGCAGTTCTTC. The variable domain in full, completed from reference TRBV7-2 and TRBJ2-1, reads GAGVSQSPSNKVTEKGKDVELRCDPISGHTALYWYRQSLGQGLEFLIYFQGNSAPDKSGLPSDRFSAERTGGSVSTLTIQRTQQEDSAVYLCASSGPTSGSFREQFFGPGTRLTVL.